A selection of T cell receptor beta chains follows, all from one sample in a study of human T cells and chemical hapten exposure. TCRdb re-derived calls from the RACE reads in MiXCR, one entry per CDR3 protein. Of 300,000 to 350,000 distinct CDR3 sequences detected, around 7% appear once; the ten largest clones hold 7.5% to 8.5%. The input for sequencing was whole blood, taken in connection with sensitization to the hapten diphenylcyclopropenone (DPC). These receptors all come from a woman aged 18-29 years with alopecia areata. Some clones in this sample may be carry-over from other donors' samples. Each CDR3 is given with its conserved first and last residue. Each record gives: clone size, J gene, V gene, D gene, CDR3 DNA, CDR3 protein. D genes are given only for firm matches. Size values are once, few and many counts, or a class for expanded clones, and some rows have none.

size: few; J: TRBJ1-5; V: TRBV10-3; D: -; DNA: TGTGCCATCAGACAGGGTGGGAATCAGCCCCAGCATTTT; CDR3: CAIRQGGNQPQHF
size: few; J: TRBJ2-3; V: TRBV7-9; D: TRBD2; DNA: TGTGCCAGCTCCCTGCGGGGAGCGGGGCAGAGAGCGCAGTATTTT; CDR3: CASSLRGAGQRAQYF
size: -; J: TRBJ2-2; V: TRBV5-1; D: -; DNA: TGCGCCAGCAGCTTGGGGACAGCCGGGGCCACCGGGGAGCTGTTTTTT; CDR3: CASSLGTAGATGELFF
size: -; J: TRBJ2-7; V: TRBV20-1; D: -; DNA: TGCAGTCGGAGAGCGCCAGGCATGAGCTCCTACGAGCAGTACTTC; CDR3: CSRRAPGMSSYEQYF
size: many; J: TRBJ2-3; V: TRBV6-6; D: -; DNA: TGTGCCAGCAGTTACTCGACTAGGCCAGATACGCAGTATTTT; CDR3: CASSYSTRPDTQYF
size: few; J: TRBJ2-1; V: TRBV6-5; D: TRBD1; DNA: TGTGCCAGCAGTTACTCGGCAACAGGGGGCTCCTACAATGAGCAGTTCTTC; CDR3: CASSYSATGGSYNEQFF
size: few; J: TRBJ1-1; V: TRBV6-2/TRBV6-3; D: -; DNA: TGTGCCAGCAGTCAACCACGTAAAGTATATGACGGGTCTGAAGCTTTCTTT; CDR3: CASSQPRKVYDGSEAFF
size: -; J: TRBJ2-3; V: TRBV27; D: TRBD1; DNA: TGTGCCAGCAGTTTTGAGGGGGCAAATACGCAGTATTTT; CDR3: CASSFEGANTQYF
size: few; J: TRBJ2-3; V: TRBV11-1; D: TRBD2; DNA: TGTGCCAGCAGCCTCTTGACTAGCGGGGGCACAGATACGCAGTATTTT; CDR3: CASSLLTSGGTDTQYF
size: many; J: TRBJ2-3; V: TRBV20-1; D: -; DNA: TGCAGTGCTGGCTGGACAGCCACAGATACGCAGTATTTT; CDR3: CSAGWTATDTQYF
size: few; J: TRBJ2-3; V: TRBV4-1; D: TRBD1; DNA: TGCGCCAGCAGCCAGGACAGGGCGCAGTATTTT; CDR3: CASSQDRAQYF
size: many; J: TRBJ2-3; V: TRBV20-1; D: TRBD2; DNA: TGCAGTGCTAGAGATTGGACTAGCGGGGATTATACGCAGTATTTT; CDR3: CSARDWTSGDYTQYF
size: few; J: TRBJ1-4; V: TRBV9; D: TRBD1; DNA: TGTGCCAGCAGCGCGGGACAGGGGGCCGGTGAAAAACTGTTTTTT; CDR3: CASSAGQGAGEKLFF
size: -; J: TRBJ2-1; V: TRBV9; D: -; DNA: TGTGCCAGCAGCGTAGAAAGCAGGGGCCCCTTTGATGAGCAGTTCTTC; CDR3: CASSVESRGPFDEQFF
size: -; J: TRBJ2-1; V: TRBV7-9; D: -; DNA: TGTGCCAGCAGCTTATCAGGAGGGGAGGTAAATGAGCAGTTCTTC; CDR3: CASSLSGGEVNEQFF
size: -; J: TRBJ1-5; V: TRBV12-3/TRBV12-4; D: -; DNA: TGTGCCAGCAGTTCCCCAGACAATCAGCCCCAGCATTTT; CDR3: CASSSPDNQPQHF
size: few; J: TRBJ1-3; V: TRBV10-3; D: TRBD1; DNA: TGTGCCATCAGACAGGGGGCTGGAAACACCATATATTTT; CDR3: CAIRQGAGNTIYF
size: many; J: TRBJ2-3; V: TRBV10-3; D: -; DNA: TGTGCCATCAGTGAGTCTGCCCTCCACGGGGCAGATACGCAGTATTTT; CDR3: CAISESALHGADTQYF
size: -; J: TRBJ1-6; V: TRBV7-2; D: TRBD1; DNA: TGTGCCAGCAGCTTAGGACAGGGCTTTTCACCCCTCCACTTT; CDR3: CASSLGQGFSPLHF
size: -; J: TRBJ1-1; V: TRBV6-2/TRBV6-3; D: -; DNA: TGTGCCAGCAGTTACAGCGTGGGGCGTGTCACTGAAGCTTTCTTT; CDR3: CASSYSVGRVTEAFF
size: -; J: TRBJ1-2; V: TRBV6-2/TRBV6-3; D: -; DNA: TGTGCCAGCAGTGGACAGAACTATGGCTACACCTTC; CDR3: CASSGQNYGYTF
size: few; J: TRBJ1-1; V: TRBV24-1; D: TRBD1; DNA: TGTGCCACCAGAGGGACAGGGGAAGAAGCTTTCTTT; CDR3: CATRGTGEEAFF
size: many; J: TRBJ1-5; V: TRBV6-5; D: -; DNA: TGTGCCAGCAGTTACGGGACGGATGGCAATCAGCCCCAGCATTTT; CDR3: CASSYGTDGNQPQHF